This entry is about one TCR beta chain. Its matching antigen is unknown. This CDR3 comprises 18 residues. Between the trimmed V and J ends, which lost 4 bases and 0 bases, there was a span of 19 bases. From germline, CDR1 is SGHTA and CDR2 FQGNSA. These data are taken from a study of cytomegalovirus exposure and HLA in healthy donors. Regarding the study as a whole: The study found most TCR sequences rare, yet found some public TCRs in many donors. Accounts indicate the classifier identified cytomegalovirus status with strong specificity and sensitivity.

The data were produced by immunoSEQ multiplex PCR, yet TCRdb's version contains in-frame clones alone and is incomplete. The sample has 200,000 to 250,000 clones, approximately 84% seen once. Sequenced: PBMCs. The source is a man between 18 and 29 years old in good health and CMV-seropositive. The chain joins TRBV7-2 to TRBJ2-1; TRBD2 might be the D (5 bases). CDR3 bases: TGTGCCAGCAGCTCCGCCGGGAAGGTCCCAGGCTCCTACAATGAGCAGTTCTTC. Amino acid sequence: CASSSAGKVPGSYNEQFF.